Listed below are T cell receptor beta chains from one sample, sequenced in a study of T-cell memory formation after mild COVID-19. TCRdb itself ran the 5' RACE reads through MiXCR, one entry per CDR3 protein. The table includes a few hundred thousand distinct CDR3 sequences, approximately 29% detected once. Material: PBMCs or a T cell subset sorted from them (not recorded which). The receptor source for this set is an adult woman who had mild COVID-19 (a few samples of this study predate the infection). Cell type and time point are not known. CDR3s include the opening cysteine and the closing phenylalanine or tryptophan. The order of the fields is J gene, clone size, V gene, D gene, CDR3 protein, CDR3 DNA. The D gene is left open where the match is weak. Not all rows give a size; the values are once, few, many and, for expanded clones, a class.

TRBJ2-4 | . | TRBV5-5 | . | CASSAGVGREANIQYF | TGTGCCAGCAGCGCCGGGGTCGGCAGGGAAGCAAACATTCAGTACTTC
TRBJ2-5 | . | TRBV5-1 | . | CASSLGPGPQETQYF | TGCGCCAGCAGCTTGGGACCGGGACCTCAAGAGACCCAGTACTTC
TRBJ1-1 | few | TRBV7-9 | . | CASSYPQRNTEAFF | TGTGCCAGCAGTTACCCGCAGAGGAACACTGAAGCTTTCTTT
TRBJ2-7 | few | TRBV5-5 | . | CASSLVGIHEQYF | TGTGCCAGCAGCTTGGTAGGGATCCACGAGCAGTACTTC
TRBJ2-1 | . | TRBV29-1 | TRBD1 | CSARRGRHNEQFF | TGCAGCGCTCGCAGGGGGCGGCACAATGAGCAGTTCTTC
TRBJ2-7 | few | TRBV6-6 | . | CASSRDDSYEQYF | TGTGCCAGCAGCCGGGACGACTCCTACGAGCAGTACTTC
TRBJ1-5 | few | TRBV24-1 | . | CATSDLPRVGQPQHF | TGTGCCACCAGTGATTTACCCAGGGTCGGTCAGCCCCAGCATTTT
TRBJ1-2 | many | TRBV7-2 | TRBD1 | CASSLGFRGLQYGYTF | TGTGCCAGCAGCTTAGGATTCAGGGGGCTGCAGTATGGCTACACCTTC
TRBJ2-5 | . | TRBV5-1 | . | CASSFNQGGKETQYF | TGCGCCAGCAGCTTCAACCAGGGGGGTAAAGAGACCCAGTACTTC
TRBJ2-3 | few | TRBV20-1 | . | CSARAWGVYSTDTQYF | TGCAGTGCTAGAGCCTGGGGGGTCTATAGCACAGATACGCAGTATTTT
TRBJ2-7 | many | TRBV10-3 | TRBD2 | CAISEVSGRRSLYEQYF | TGTGCCATCAGTGAGGTTAGCGGGAGACGATCCCTCTACGAGCAGTACTTC
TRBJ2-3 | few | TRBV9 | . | CASSVGFTDTQYF | TGTGCCAGCAGCGTAGGATTCACAGATACGCAGTATTTT
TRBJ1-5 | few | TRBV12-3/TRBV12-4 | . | CASSTVSNQPQHF | TGTGCCAGCAGTACGGTTAGCAATCAGCCCCAGCATTTT
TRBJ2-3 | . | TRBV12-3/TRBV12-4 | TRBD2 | CASSLNVGLAGKGTDTQYF | TGTGCCAGCAGTTTAAATGTGGGACTAGCGGGAAAGGGCACAGATACGCAGTATTTT
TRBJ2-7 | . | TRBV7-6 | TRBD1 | CASSPTDRGSYEQYF | TGTGCCAGCAGCCCTACGGACAGGGGGTCCTACGAGCAGTACTTC
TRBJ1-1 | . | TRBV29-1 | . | CSVEGGSATEAFF | TGCAGCGTTGAGGGGGGTTCGGCCACTGAAGCTTTCTTT
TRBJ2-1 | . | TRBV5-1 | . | CASSEGGSSSNEQFF | TGCGCCAGCAGCGAAGGAGGTAGTTCCAGCAATGAGCAGTTCTTC
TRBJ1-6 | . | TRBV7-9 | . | CASTAGAYNSPLHF | TGTGCCAGCACCGCAGGGGCCTATAATTCACCCCTCCACTTT
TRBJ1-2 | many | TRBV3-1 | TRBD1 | CASSSSGTGGRFYGYTF | TGTGCCAGCAGCTCTTCCGGGACAGGGGGCCGATTCTATGGCTACACCTTC
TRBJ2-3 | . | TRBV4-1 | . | CASMAVGSTDTQYF | TGCGCCAGCATGGCGGTCGGGAGCACAGATACGCAGTATTTT
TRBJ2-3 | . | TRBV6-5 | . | CASSGLGGRAARTDTQYF | TGTGCCAGCAGTGGACTTGGGGGACGTGCGGCAAGGACAGATACGCAGTATTTT
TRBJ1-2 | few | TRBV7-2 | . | CASSYLRNYGYTF | TGTGCCAGCAGCTACCTACGTAACTATGGCTACACCTTC
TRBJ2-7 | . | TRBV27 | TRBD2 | CASSPGTISYEQYF | TGTGCCAGCAGTCCAGGGACTATCTCCTACGAGCAGTACTTC
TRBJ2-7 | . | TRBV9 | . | CPGPGLHYEQYF | TGTCCGGGGCCGGGACTTCACTACGAGCAGTACTTC
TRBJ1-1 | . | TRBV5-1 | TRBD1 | CASSFSTGMNTEAFF | TGCGCCAGCAGCTTCTCGACAGGGATGAACACTGAAGCTTTCTTT
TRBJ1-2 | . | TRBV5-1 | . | CASSLLGVPLEANYGYTF | TGCGCCAGCAGCTTGTTGGGTGTGCCTCTGGAAGCTAACTATGGCTACACCTTC
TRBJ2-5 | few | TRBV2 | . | CASSVRQVQETQYF | TGTGCCAGCAGTGTGAGACAAGTACAAGAGACCCAGTACTTC
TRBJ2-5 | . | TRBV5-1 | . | CASSVSGKETQYF | TGCGCCAGCAGCGTCAGCGGTAAAGAGACCCAGTACTTC
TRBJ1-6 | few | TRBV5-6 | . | CASSFAQGLSPLHF | TGTGCCAGCAGCTTCGCTCAGGGGCTTTCACCCCTCCACTTT
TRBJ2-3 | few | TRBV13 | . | CASSTQDPRTDTQYF | TGTGCCAGCAGCACTCAGGACCCCCGCACAGATACGCAGTATTTT
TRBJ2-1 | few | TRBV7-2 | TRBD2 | CASSFGGSGNEQFF | TGTGCCAGCAGCTTCGGCGGGAGTGGGAATGAGCAGTTCTTC
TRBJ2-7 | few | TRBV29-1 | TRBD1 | CSVGGQLTYEQYF | TGCAGCGTTGGGGGACAGCTTACCTACGAGCAGTACTTC
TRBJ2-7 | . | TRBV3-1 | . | CASSQVYSSYEQYF | TGTGCCAGCAGCCAAGTCTATAGTTCCTACGAGCAGTACTTC
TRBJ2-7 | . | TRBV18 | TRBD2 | CASSPPTASGKLAQYF | TGTGCCAGCTCACCACCGACGGCTAGCGGGAAACTGGCGCAGTACTTC
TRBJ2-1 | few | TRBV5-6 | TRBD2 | CASSLERDFAYNEQFF | TGTGCCAGCAGCTTGGAGCGGGACTTCGCCTACAATGAGCAGTTCTTC
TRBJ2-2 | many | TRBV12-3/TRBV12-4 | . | CASSSPSRNTGELFF | TGTGCCAGCAGTTCACCTAGCCGGAACACCGGGGAGCTGTTTTTT
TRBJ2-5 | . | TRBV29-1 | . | CSVEGGGETQYF | TGCAGCGTTGAAGGGGGTGGAGAGACCCAGTACTTC
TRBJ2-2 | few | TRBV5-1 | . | CASKYGGLNTGELFF | TGCGCCAGCAAGTACGGGGGCCTAAACACCGGGGAGCTGTTTTTT
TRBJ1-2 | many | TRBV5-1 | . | CASSPFGDGGYTF | TGCGCCAGCAGTCCCTTCGGGGACGGAGGCTACACCTTC
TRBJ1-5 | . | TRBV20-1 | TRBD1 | CSARALGQGAGRPQHF | TGCAGTGCTAGAGCCCTAGGACAGGGCGCAGGAAGGCCCCAGCATTTT